This T cell receptor (beta chain) derives from a study of cytomegalovirus exposure and HLA in healthy donors. About this clone itself: Its cognate antigen is unknown.

A multiplex PCR was run with 60 Vbeta primers and 13 Jbeta primers. Only in-frame clones appear in the TCRdb table, and some are missing; sequencing was by immunoSEQ multiplex PCR. This table holds roughly 170,000 clones, 70% to 90% found once. Study conclusions and caveats: An ancestry cluster, one associated with Asian ancestry, reportedly showed fewer N-insertions than the approximately 700-donor mean in a later analysis.

The receptor was isolated from a woman aged 18-29 years in good health and CMV-seronegative. The sample comprised PBMCs.

The CDR3: CASTSEGSGANVLTF. CDR3 DNA: TGTGCCAGCACCTCAGAGGGCTCTGGGGCCAACGTCCTGACTTTC. The V and J genes are TRBV6-1 and TRBJ2-6, with D possibly being TRBD2 (5 bases). The V gene lost 7 bases and the J gene lost 0 bases, with 10 bases spanning the gap. In germline, CDR1 is MNHNS, CDR2 SASEGT. The CDR3 sequence is 15 residues long.